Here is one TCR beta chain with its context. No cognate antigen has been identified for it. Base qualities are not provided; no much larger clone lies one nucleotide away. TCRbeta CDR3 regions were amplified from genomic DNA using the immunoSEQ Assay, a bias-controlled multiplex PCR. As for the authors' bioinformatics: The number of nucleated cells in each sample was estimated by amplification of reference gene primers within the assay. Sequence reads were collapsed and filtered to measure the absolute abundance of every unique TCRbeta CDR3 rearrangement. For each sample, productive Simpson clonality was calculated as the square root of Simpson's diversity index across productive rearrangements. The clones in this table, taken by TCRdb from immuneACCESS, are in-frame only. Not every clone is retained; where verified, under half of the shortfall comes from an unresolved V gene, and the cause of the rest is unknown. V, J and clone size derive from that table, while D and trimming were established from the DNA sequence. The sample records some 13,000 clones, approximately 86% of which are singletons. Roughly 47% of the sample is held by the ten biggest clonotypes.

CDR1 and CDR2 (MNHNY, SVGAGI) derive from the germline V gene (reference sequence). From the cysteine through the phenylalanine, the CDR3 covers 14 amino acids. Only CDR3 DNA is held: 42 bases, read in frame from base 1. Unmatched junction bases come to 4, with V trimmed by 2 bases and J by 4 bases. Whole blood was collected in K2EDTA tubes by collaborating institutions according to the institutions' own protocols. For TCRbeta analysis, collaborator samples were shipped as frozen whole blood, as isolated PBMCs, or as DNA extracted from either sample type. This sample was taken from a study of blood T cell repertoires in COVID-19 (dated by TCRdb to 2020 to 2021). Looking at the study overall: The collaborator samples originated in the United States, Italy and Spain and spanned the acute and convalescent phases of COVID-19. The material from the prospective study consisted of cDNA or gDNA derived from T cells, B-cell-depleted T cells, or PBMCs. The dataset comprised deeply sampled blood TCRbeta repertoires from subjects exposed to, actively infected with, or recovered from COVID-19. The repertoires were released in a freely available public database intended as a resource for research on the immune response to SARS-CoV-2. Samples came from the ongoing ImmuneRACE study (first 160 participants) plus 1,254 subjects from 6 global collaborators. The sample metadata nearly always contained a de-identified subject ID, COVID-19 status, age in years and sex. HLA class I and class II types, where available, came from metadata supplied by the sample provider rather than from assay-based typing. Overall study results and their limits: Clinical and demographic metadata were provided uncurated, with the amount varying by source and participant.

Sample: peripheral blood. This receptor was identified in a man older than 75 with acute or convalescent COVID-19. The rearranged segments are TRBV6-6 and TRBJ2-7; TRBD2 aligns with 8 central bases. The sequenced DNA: TGTGCCAGCAGTTACGGGTCTAGCGGGTACGAGCAGTACTTC. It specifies CASSYGSSGYEQYF.